The 17 T cell receptor beta chains listed next were all sequenced from one sample in a study of T cells in tuberculosis. Here immunoSEQ multiplex PCR was the method, and the copy in TCRdb shows in-frame clones only, minus some. The table includes tens of thousands of clones, over 90% detected once. Time point reported: new active TB diagnosis, blood taken before or within 7 days of starting treatment. The sequences come from PBMCs, collected at tuberculosis diagnosis. Every receptor here comes from an adult with tuberculosis.

The chain combines TRBV29-1 with TRBJ1-1, with D tentatively TRBD1 (5 bases). Deletions cut 4 bases from V and 6 bases from J, with 18 bases between. CDR1 and CDR2 (germline): SQVTM, ANQGSEA. The CDR3 is made up of 14 amino acids. This CDR3 is CSVANYRSNAEAFF. DNA for the CDR3: TGCAGCGTTGCAAACTACAGGTCTAACGCTGAAGCTTTCTTT.

The chain joins TRBV30 to TRBJ2-1, with unresolved D. Germline V lookup: CDR1 GTSNPN, CDR2 SVGIG (reference sequence). This CDR3 is built from 10 residues. The CDR3 region is CSASVGEQFF. The CDR3 DNA reads TGTTCCGCCTCAGTCGGGGAGCAGTTCTTC.

The gene calls are TRBV6-4 and TRBJ2-3; no firm D call. Per the germline V gene, CDR1 is MRHNA and CDR2 is SNTAGT. Trimming stripped 6 bases from V and 0 bases from J, with 7 bases between. The CDR3 is made up of 13 amino acids. This CDR3 reads CASSQTSTDTQYF. CDR3 bases: TGTGCCAGCAGCCAAACTAGCACAGATACGCAGTATTTT.

Here the CDR3 reads CASSPSVHEQFF. CDR3 coding DNA: TGTGCCAGCTCACCATCCGTTCATGAGCAGTTCTTC. V usage is TRBV18 and J usage is TRBJ2-1; D gene ambiguous. Germline CDR1 and CDR2: KGHSH and LQKENI. Trimming cost V 2 bases and J 8 bases, with 7 bases left between them. The CDR3 spans 12 residues.

J is TRBJ2-3 and V is TRBV5-4, with TRBD1 as a possible D gene (5 bases). CDR1 is SGHNT and CDR2 is YYREEE in the germline V gene (reference sequence). The CDR3 is 16 residues long. Trimming pared 0 bases from V and 0 bases from J, leaving 11 bases between. The CDR3 sequence: CASSLGQTLSTDTQYF. As DNA, the CDR3 is TGTGCCAGCAGCTTGGGACAGACACTTAGCACAGATACGCAGTATTTT.

This clone was observed once. The rearrangement uses TRBV6-5 and TRBJ1-2; 8 bases align to TRBD1. The CDR3 runs to 14 residues. The J segment lost 4 bases and the V segment lost 5 bases, leaving 6 bases of the junction unmatched. Per germline, CDR1 MNHEY and CDR2 SVGAGI. The DNA of the CDR3 is TGTGCCAGCAGTAATCAGGGGGCAAGCTATGGCTACACCTTC. Amino acid sequence: CASSNQGASYGYTF.

This clone appeared a single time. The V gene is TRBV6-5, the J gene TRBJ2-7; TRBD2 matches at 12 bases. The germline V gene encodes CDR1 MNHEY and CDR2 SVGAGI. This CDR3 contains 14 residues. V was clipped by 6 bases and J by 6 bases; unmatched bases: 6. CDR3 bases: TGTGCCAGCAGCTCCCGACTAGCGGGAGTCGAGCAGTACTTC. Amino acid sequence: CASSSRLAGVEQYF.

The CDR3 here is CSARDYEKLFF. The DNA for the CDR3 is TGCAGTGCTAGGGACTATGAAAAACTGTTTTTT. V and J are TRBV20-1 and TRBJ1-4; D not certain. Trimming left V 3 bases short and J 6 bases short, with 5 bases between. Germline CDR1 reads DFQATT; CDR2 reads SNEGSKA (reference sequence). CDR3 size: 11 residues.

Only one count was recorded for this clone. The chain has TRBV5-1 and TRBJ1-1; possibly TRBD1 for D (6 bases). The V gene's germline CDR1 is SGHRS and CDR2 YFSETQ. The CDR3 totals 13 residues. The V and J ends lost 4 bases and 6 bases respectively, with 13 bases between them. The CDR3 reads CASSKGEGAEAFF. CDR3 nucleotides: TGCGCCAGCAGCAAGGGGGAGGGGGCTGAAGCTTTCTTT.

The gene calls are TRBV27 and TRBJ2-6, with a tentative D call TRBD1 (5 bases). CDR1 is MNHEY, CDR2 SMNVEV, per germline (reference sequence). The CDR3 contains 15 residues. Trimming stripped 6 bases from V and 4 bases from J, with 13 bases between. The CDR3: CASSSRVSGANVLTF. The CDR3 DNA reads TGTGCCAGCAGCTCCAGGGTGTCCGGGGCCAACGTCCTGACTTTC.

The CDR3 region is CASSPRSRGEDGEKLFF. DNA for the CDR3: TGTGCCAGCAGCCCGAGGTCCAGGGGAGAAGATGGTGAAAAACTGTTTTTT. The chain links TRBV9 to TRBJ1-4, with D perhaps TRBD1 (6 bases). V gave up 4 bases and J gave up 7 bases, with 23 bases separating them. CDR3 length equals 17 residues. The germline V gene has CDR1 SGDLS and CDR2 YYNGEE.

The chain employs TRBV7-9 and TRBJ2-7; TRBD2 matches at 14 bases. V gave up 5 bases and J gave up 6 bases; unmatched junction bases: 15. There are 18 residues in the CDR3. Germline V gene data show CDR1 as SEHNR and CDR2 as FQNEAQ (reference sequence). CDR3 nucleotide sequence: TGTGCCAGCAGCCCAGAAGGACTAGCGGGAGGTAGAATGCTCGAGCAGTACTTC. Protein sequence: CASSPEGLAGGRMLEQYF.

The V and J genes are TRBV5-1 and TRBJ2-7; D is possibly TRBD1 (5 bases). The CDR3 spans 15 residues. The V and J ends lost 3 bases and 5 bases respectively, with 18 bases between them. Germline lookup yields CDR1 SGHRS and CDR2 YFSETQ. This chain's CDR3 is CASSYGQGKGDEQYF. Written as DNA, the CDR3 is TGCGCCAGCAGCTACGGCCAGGGCAAAGGCGACGAGCAGTACTTC. The full variable domain, with the rest looked up from reference TRBV5-1 and TRBJ2-7, is KAGVTQTPRYLIKTRGQQVTLSCSPISGHRSVSWYQQTPGQGLQFLFEYFSETQRNKGNFPGRFSGRQFSNSRSEMNVSTLELGDSALYLCASSYGQGKGDEQYFGPGTRLTVT.

The J gene is TRBJ2-1, the V gene TRBV5-4; possible D gene TRBD2, 6 bases. The germline gives CDR1 SGHNT, CDR2 YYREEE (reference sequence). V gave up 0 bases and J gave up 6 bases, with 16 bases separating them. The CDR3 loop spans 16 amino acids. CDR3 coding DNA: TGTGCCAGCAGCTTGGGGCGGGGTATCAAGGTCAATGAGCAGTTCTTC. Translating it yields CASSLGRGIKVNEQFF.

The chain carries TRBV4-1 and TRBJ1-2; TRBD1 matches at 8 bases. The CDR3 spans 14 residues. Germline V gene lookup returns CDR1 MGHRA and CDR2 YSYEKL. V shed 5 bases, J shed 2 bases, and the junction held 4 bases outside the gene matches. This chain's CDR3 is CASSYDRGNYGYTF. The CDR3 nucleotides read TGCGCCAGCAGCTACGACAGGGGCAACTATGGCTACACCTTC.

The rearrangement uses TRBV5-4 and TRBJ2-4; 7 nucleotides align to TRBD1. The CDR3 extends over 15 amino acids. V lost 3 bases, J lost 1 base, and 4 bases stayed unmatched. The V gene's germline CDR1 is SGHNT and CDR2 YYREEE (reference sequence). The CDR3 bases are TGTGCCAGCAGCTATGACAGGGACGCCAAAAACATTCAGTACTTC. The encoded protein is CASSYDRDAKNIQYF.

The chain is built from TRBV2 and TRBJ1-1, with unresolved D. V was clipped by 3 bases and J by 1 base, with 9 bases between them. Germline V gene sequence: CDR1 SNHLY, CDR2 FYNNEI. The CDR3 covers 14 residues. The CDR3: CASSDVSGNTEAFF. CDR3 DNA sequence: TGTGCCAGCAGTGATGTTTCCGGGAACACTGAAGCTTTCTTT. Supplemented by reference TRBV2 and TRBJ1-1, the full variable domain reads EPEVTQTPSHQVTQMGQEVILRCVPISNHLYFYWYRQILGQKVEFLVSFYNNEISEKSEIFDDQFSVERPDGSNFTLKIRSTKLEDSAMYFCASSDVSGNTEAFFGQGTRLTVV.